This TCR beta chain originates from a study of blood T cell repertoires in COVID-19. Here immunoSEQ multiplex PCR was the method, and the copy in TCRdb shows in-frame clones only, minus some. The table includes under 150,000 clones, approximately 83% detected once. Material for sequencing was peripheral blood. The TCR originated in a woman aged 55-70 years with acute or convalescent COVID-19.

CDR3 amino acids: CASSHPGQAEQQYF. CDR3 sequence (DNA): TGTGCCAGCAGCCATCCGGGACAGGCGGAACAGCAGTACTTC. V gene TRBV16 combines with J gene TRBJ2-7, with 8 positions matching TRBD1. V trimming: 3 bases; J trimming: 8 bases; junction bases outside the gene matches: 9. The CDR3 runs to 14 residues. Germline V CDR1 and CDR2: KGHSY, FQNENV.